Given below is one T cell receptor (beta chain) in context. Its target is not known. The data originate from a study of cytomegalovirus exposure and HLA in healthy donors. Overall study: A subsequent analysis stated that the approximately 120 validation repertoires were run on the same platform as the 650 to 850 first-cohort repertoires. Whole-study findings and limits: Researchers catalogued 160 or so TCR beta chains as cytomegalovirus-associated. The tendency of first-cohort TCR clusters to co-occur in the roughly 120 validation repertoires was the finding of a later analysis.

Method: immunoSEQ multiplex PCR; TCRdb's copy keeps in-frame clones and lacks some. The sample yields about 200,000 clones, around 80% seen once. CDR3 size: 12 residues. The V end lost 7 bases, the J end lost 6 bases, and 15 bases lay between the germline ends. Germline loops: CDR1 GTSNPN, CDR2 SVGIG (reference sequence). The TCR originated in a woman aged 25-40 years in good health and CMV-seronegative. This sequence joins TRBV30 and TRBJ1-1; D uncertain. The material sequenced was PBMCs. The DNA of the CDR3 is TGTGCCTCCTCCCGGGTATCGCCTGAAGCTTTCTTT. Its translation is CASSRVSPEAFF. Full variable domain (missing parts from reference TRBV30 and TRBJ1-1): SQTIHQWPATLVQPVGSPLSLECTVEGTSNPNLYWYRQAAGRGLQLLFYSVGIGQISSEVPQNLSASRPQDRQFILSSKKLLLSDSGFYLCASSRVSPEAFFGQGTRLTVV.